The sequence of this T cell receptor (beta chain) was determined in a study of cytomegalovirus exposure and HLA in healthy donors. Vbeta (60) and Jbeta (13) primers were used in the PCR. Clones were sequenced by immunoSEQ multiplex PCR, and TCRdb holds only the in-frame ones, with some missing. The sample records about 73,000 clones, less than 85% being singletons. The CDR3 is made up of 15 amino acids. CDR1 is MRHNA and CDR2 is SNTAGT in the germline V gene. The V and J ends lost 4 bases and 3 bases, in that order; junction bases with no gene match: 3. The genes are TRBV6-4 and TRBJ2-3; 11 nucleotides align to TRBD2. Sequenced sample: PBMCs. This TCR was sampled from a male donor in good health and CMV-seronegative. Here the CDR3 reads CASSGLAGGTDTQYF. DNA of the CDR3: TGTGCCAGCAGTGGCCTAGCGGGGGGAACAGATACGCAGTATTTT.